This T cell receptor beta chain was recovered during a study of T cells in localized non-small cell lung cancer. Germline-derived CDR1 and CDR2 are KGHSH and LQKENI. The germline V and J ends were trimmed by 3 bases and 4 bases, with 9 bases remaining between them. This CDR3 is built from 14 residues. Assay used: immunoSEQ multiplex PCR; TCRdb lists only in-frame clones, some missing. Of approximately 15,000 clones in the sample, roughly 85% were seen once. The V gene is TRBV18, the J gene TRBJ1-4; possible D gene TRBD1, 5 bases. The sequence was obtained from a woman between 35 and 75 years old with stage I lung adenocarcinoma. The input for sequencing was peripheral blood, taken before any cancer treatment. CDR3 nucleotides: TGTGCCAGCTCACCCCGGGACGGTAATGAAAAACTGTTTTTT. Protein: CASSPRDGNEKLFF.